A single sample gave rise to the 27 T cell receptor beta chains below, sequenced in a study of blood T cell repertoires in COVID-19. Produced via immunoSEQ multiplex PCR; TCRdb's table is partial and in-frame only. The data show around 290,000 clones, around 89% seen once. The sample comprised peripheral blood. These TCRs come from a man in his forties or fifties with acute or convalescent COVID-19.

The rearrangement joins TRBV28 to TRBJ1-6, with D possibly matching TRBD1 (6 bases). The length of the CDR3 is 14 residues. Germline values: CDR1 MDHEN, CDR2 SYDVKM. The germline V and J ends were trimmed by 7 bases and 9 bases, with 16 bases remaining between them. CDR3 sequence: CASKIDRLPSPLHF. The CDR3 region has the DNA TGTGCCAGCAAAATCGACAGGCTTCCTTCACCCCTCCACTTT.

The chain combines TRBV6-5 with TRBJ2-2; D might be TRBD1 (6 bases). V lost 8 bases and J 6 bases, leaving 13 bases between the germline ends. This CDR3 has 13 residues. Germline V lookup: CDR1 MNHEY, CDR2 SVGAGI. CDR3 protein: CASLPPGAGELFF. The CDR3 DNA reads TGTGCCAGCCTCCCCCCAGGGGCCGGGGAGCTGTTTTTT.

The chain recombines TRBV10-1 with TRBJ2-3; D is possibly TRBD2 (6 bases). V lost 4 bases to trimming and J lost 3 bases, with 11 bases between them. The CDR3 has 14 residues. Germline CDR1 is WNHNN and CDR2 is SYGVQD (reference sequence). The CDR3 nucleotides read TGCGCCAGCAGTGTCGGAGGGGTGACAGATACGCAGTATTTT. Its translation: CASSVGGVTDTQYF.

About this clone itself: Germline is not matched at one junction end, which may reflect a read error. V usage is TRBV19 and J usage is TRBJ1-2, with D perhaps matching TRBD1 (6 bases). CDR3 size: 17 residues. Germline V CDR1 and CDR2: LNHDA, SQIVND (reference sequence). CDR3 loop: CASSLDRTAIRQYGYTF. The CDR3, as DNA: TGTGCCAGTAGTCTAGATAGGACAGCCATCAGGCAGTATGGCTACACCTTC.

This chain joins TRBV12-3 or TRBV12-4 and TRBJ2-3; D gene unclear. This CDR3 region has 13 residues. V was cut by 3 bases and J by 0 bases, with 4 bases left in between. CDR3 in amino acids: CASSLGSTDTQYF. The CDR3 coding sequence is TGTGCCAGCAGTTTGGGCAGCACAGATACGCAGTATTTT.

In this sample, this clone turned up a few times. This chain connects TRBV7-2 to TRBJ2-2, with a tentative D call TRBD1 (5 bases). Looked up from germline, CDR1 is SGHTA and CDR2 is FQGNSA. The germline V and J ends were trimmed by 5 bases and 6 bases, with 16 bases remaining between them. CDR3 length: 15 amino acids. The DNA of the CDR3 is TGTGCCAGCAGCCCCAGGGTAGTGGACGCCGGGGAGCTGTTTTTT. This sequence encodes CASSPRVVDAGELFF.

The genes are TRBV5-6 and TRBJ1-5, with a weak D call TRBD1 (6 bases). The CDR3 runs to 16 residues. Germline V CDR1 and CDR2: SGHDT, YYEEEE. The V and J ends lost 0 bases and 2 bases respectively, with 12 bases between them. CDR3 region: CASSLVGAYGNQPQHF. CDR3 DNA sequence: TGTGCCAGCAGCTTGGTGGGGGCCTATGGCAATCAGCCCCAGCATTTT.

The CDR3 bases are TGTGCCAGTAGTTTTCGTCAGGGGATTCAGTACTTC. This codes for CASSFRQGIQYF. V gene TRBV19 combines with J gene TRBJ2-4; TRBD1 is a possible D gene (6 bases). V was pared by 5 bases and J by 10 bases, with 12 bases between. Germline CDR1 and CDR2: LNHDA and SQIVND (reference sequence). The CDR3 runs 12 residues.

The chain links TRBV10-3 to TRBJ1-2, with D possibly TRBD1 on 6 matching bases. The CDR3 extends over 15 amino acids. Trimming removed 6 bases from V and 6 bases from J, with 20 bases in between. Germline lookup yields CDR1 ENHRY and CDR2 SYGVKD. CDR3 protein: CAISEAPYPGDGYTF. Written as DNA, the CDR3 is TGTGCCATCAGCGAGGCCCCATATCCAGGGGATGGCTACACCTTC.

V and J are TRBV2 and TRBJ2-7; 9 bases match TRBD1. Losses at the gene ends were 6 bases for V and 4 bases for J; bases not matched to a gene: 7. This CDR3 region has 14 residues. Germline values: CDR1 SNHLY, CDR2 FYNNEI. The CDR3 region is CASSLQGAAYEQYF. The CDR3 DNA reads TGTGCCAGCAGCTTACAGGGGGCGGCTTACGAGCAGTACTTC.

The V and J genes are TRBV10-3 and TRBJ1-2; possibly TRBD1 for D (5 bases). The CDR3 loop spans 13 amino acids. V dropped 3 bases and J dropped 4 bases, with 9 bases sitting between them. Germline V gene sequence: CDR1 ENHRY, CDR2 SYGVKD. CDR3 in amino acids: CAISEGDSYGYTF. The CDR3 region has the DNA TGTGCCATCAGTGAAGGGGATTCCTATGGCTACACCTTC.

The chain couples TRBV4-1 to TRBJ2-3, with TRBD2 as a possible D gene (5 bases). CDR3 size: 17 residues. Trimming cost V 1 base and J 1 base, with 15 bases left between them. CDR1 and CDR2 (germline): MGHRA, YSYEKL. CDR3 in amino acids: CASSQGAKGGRTDTQYF. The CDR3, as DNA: TGCGCCAGCAGCCAAGGCGCCAAAGGAGGCCGCACAGATACGCAGTATTTT.

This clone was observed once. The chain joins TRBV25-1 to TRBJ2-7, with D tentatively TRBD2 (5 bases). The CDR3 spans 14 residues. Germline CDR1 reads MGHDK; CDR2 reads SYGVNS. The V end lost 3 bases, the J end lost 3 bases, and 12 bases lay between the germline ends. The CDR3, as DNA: TGTGCCAGCAGTGATCCCGGGATAGTCTACGAGCAGTACTTC. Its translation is CASSDPGIVYEQYF.

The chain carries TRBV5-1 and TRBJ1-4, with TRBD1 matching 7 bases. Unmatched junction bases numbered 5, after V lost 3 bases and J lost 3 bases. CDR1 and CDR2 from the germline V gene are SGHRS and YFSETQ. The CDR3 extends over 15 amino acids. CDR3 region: CASSSGQLPNEKLFF. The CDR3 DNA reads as TGCGCCAGCAGCTCGGGACAGCTACCTAATGAAAAACTGTTTTTT. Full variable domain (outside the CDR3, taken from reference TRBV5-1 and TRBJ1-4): KAGVTQTPRYLIKTRGQQVTLSCSPISGHRSVSWYQQTPGQGLQFLFEYFSETQRNKGNFPGRFSGRQFSNSRSEMNVSTLELGDSALYLCASSSGQLPNEKLFFGSGTQLSVL.

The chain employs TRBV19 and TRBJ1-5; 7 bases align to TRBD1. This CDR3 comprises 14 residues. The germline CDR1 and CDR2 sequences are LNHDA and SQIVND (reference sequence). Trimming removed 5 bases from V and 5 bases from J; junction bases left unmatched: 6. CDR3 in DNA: TGTGCCAGTAGTCCCCGGACAGGTCATCAGCCCCAGCATTTT. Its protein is CASSPRTGHQPQHF.

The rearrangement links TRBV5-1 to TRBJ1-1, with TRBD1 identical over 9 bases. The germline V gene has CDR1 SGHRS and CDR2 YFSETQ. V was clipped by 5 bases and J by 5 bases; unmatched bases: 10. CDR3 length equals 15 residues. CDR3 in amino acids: CASSFTGGMSTEAFF. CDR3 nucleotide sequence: TGCGCCAGCAGTTTTACAGGGGGCATGAGTACTGAAGCTTTCTTT.

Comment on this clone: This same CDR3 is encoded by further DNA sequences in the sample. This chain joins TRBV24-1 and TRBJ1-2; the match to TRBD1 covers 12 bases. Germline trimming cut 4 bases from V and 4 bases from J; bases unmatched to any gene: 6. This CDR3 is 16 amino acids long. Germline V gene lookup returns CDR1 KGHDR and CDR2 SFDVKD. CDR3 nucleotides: TGTGCCACCAGTGACCCCGGGACAGGGGGCGTCTATGGCTACACCTTC. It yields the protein CATSDPGTGGVYGYTF.

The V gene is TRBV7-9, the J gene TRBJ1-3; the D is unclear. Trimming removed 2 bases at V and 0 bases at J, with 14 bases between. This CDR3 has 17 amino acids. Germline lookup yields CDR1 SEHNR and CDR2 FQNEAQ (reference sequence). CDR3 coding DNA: TGTGCCAGCAGCTTAAAGGCAGCCTACTACTCTGGAAACACCATATATTTT. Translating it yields CASSLKAAYYSGNTIYF. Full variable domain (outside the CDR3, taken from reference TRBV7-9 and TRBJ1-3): DTGVSQNPRHKITKRGQNVTFRCDPISEHNRLYWYRQTLGQGPEFLTYFQNEAQLEKSRLLSDRFSAERPKGSFSTLEIQRTEQGDSAMYLCASSLKAAYYSGNTIYFGEGSWLTVV.

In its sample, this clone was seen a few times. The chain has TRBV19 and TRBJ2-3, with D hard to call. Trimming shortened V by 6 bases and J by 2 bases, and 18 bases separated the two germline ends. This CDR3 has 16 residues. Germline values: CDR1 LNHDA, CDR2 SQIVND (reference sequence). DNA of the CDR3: TGTGCCAGTAGCCGTAGACGACTCTCCTACACAGATACGCAGTATTTT. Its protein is CASSRRRLSYTDTQYF.

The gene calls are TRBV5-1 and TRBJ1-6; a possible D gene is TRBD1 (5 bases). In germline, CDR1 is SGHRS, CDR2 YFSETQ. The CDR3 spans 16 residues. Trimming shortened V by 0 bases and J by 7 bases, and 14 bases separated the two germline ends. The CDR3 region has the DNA TGCGCCAGCAGCTTGGACCGGGCAGGGCCCAATTCACCCCTCCACTTT. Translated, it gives CASSLDRAGPNSPLHF.

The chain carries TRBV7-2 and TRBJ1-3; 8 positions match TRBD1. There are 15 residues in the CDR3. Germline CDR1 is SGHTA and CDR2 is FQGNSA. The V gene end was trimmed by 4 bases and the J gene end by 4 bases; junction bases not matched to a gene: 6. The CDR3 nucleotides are TGTGCCAGCAGCTCACGGACAGGGTTCGGAAACACCATATATTTT. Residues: CASSSRTGFGNTIYF.

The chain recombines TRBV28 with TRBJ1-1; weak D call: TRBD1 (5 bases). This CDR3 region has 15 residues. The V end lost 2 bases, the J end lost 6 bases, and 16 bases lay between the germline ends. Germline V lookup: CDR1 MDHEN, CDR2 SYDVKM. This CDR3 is CASSLTPGLGAEAFF. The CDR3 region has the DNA TGTGCCAGCAGTTTAACCCCAGGGCTAGGCGCTGAAGCTTTCTTT.

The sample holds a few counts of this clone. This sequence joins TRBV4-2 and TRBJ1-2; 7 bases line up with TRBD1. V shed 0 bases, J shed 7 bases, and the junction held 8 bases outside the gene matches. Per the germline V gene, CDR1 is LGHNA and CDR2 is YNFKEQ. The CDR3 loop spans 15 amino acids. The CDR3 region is CASSQDDRVWGGYTF. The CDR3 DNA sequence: TGTGCCAGCAGCCAAGATGACAGGGTATGGGGTGGCTACACCTTC.

This CDR3 is CAISTGNTGELFF. In DNA form, the CDR3 reads TGTGCCATCAGTACAGGGAACACCGGGGAGCTGTTTTTT. This chain joins TRBV10-3 and TRBJ2-2; a possible D gene is TRBD1 (5 bases). The ends were cut back, 5 bases at V and 1 base at J, with 5 bases in the middle. The germline V gene has CDR1 ENHRY and CDR2 SYGVKD. The CDR3 loop spans 13 amino acids.

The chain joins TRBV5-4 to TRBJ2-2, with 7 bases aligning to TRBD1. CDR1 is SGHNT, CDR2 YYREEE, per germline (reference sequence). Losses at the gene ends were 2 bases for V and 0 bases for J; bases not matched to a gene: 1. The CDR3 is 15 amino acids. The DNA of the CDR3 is TGTGCCAGCAGCTTTGGACAGGCGAACACCGGGGAGCTGTTTTTT. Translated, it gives CASSFGQANTGELFF.

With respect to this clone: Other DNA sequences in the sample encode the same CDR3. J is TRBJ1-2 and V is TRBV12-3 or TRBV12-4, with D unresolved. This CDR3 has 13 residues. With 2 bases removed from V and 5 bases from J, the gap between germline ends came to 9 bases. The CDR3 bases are TGTGCCAGCAGTTTAAGCCGCGCGTATGGCTACACCTTC. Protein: CASSLSRAYGYTF.

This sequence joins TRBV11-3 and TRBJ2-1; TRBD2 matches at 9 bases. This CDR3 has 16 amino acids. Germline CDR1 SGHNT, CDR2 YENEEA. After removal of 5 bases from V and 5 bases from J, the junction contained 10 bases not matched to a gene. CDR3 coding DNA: TGTGCCAGCAGCCCCTCTTTTTTAGCGGGAGACAATGAGCAGTTCTTC. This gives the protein CASSPSFLAGDNEQFF.